This entry lists 8 T cell receptor beta chains sequenced from one sample in a study of blood T cell repertoires in COVID-19. Only in-frame clones appear in the TCRdb table, and some are missing; sequencing was by immunoSEQ multiplex PCR. The sample contains around 170,000 clones, roughly nine tenths of which appear only once. The sample taken for sequencing was peripheral blood. The receptors come from a man between 18 and 29 years old who had recovered from COVID-19.

The rearrangement joins TRBV3-1 (or the pseudogene TRBV3-2) to TRBJ2-1; 12 nucleotides match TRBD2. The CDR3 extends over 16 amino acids. The junction had 9 bases not matched to a gene; V was cut back by 4 bases and J by 8 bases. Germline loops: CDR1 LGHDT, CDR2 YNNKEL (reference sequence). CDR3 DNA: TGTGCCAGCAGCCGCCGAGGACGACTAGCGGGAGATGAGCAGTTCTTC. Residues: CASSRRGRLAGDEQFF.

This chain links TRBV4-1 with TRBJ1-2, with D uncertain. Germline assignment: CDR1 MGHRA and CDR2 YSYEKL. This CDR3 comprises 16 residues. Between the trimmed V and J ends, which lost 0 bases and 4 bases, there was a span of 15 bases. The chain's CDR3 is CASSQDTRLEFYGYTF. In DNA, the CDR3 is TGCGCCAGCAGCCAAGACACGCGGTTAGAGTTCTATGGCTACACCTTC.

This rearrangement joins TRBV15 to TRBJ2-1, with D possibly being TRBD2 (6 bases). With 0 bases removed from V and 6 bases from J, the gap between germline ends came to 18 bases. The CDR3 is 17 amino acids. The germline gives CDR1 LNHNV, CDR2 YYDKDF (reference sequence). CDR3 coding DNA: TGTGCCACCAGCAGAGATAGGCTAGCGTCAGTTTTCAATGAGCAGTTCTTC. This codes for CATSRDRLASVFNEQFF.

V and J are TRBV6-5 and TRBJ2-7; 7 bases fit TRBD2. This CDR3 is built from 15 residues. Germline CDR1 reads MNHEY; CDR2 reads SVGAGI. Trimming at V came to 3 bases and at J to 0 bases, leaving 5 bases not matched to a gene. The CDR3 sequence is CASSYTSASSYEQYF. The CDR3 DNA sequence: TGTGCCAGCAGTTATACTAGCGCGAGCTCCTACGAGCAGTACTTC.

The table lists this clone with a few counts. The chain carries TRBV29-1 and TRBJ1-2; a weak D match, TRBD1 (5 bases). This CDR3 region has 13 residues. Germline V gene data show CDR1 as SQVTM and CDR2 as ANQGSEA. The V and J ends lost 3 bases and 2 bases respectively, with 10 bases between them. CDR3 DNA: TGCAGCGTTGATCAGGGTTCGAACTATGGCTACACCTTC. This sequence encodes CSVDQGSNYGYTF.

The chain joins TRBV5-4 to TRBJ2-2; TRBD2 agrees at 10 bases. Trimming at V came to 0 bases and at J to 2 bases, leaving 4 bases not matched to a gene. The CDR3 is made up of 17 amino acids. Germline values: CDR1 SGHNT, CDR2 YYREEE (reference sequence). CDR3 sequence: CASSLGLAGGNTGELFF. CDR3 DNA sequence: TGTGCCAGCAGCTTGGGTTTAGCGGGAGGAAACACCGGGGAGCTGTTTTTT. The full variable domain, with the rest looked up from reference TRBV5-4 and TRBJ2-2, is ETGVTQSPTHLIKTRGQQVTLRCSSQSGHNTVSWYQQALGQGPQFIFQYYREEENGRGNFPPRFSGLQFPNYSSELNVNALELDDSALYLCASSLGLAGGNTGELFFGEGSRLTVL.

This clone was recorded once. The chain joins TRBV7-2 to TRBJ2-2; D remains ambiguous. Germline loops: CDR1 SGHTA, CDR2 FQGNSA. The CDR3 covers 14 residues. V lost 3 bases, J lost 2 bases, and 7 bases lay in between. The CDR3 DNA sequence: TGTGCCAGCAGCTTCGGTCAAAACACCGGGGAGCTGTTTTTT. Translating gives CASSFGQNTGELFF.

The chain employs TRBV2 and TRBJ1-1; TRBD1 is a possible D gene (6 bases). This CDR3 contains 14 residues. Per the germline V gene, CDR1 is SNHLY and CDR2 is FYNNEI. With 6 bases removed from V and 1 base from J, the gap between germline ends came to 12 bases. The CDR3 DNA reads as TGTGCCAGCAGGGAGACAGGCGAGAACACTGAAGCTTTCTTT. It specifies CASRETGENTEAFF. Using reference TRBV2 and TRBJ1-1 for the parts outside the CDR3, the full variable domain is EPEVTQTPSHQVTQMGQEVILRCVPISNHLYFYWYRQILGQKVEFLVSFYNNEISEKSEIFDDQFSVERPDGSNFTLKIRSTKLEDSAMYFCASRETGENTEAFFGQGTRLTVV.